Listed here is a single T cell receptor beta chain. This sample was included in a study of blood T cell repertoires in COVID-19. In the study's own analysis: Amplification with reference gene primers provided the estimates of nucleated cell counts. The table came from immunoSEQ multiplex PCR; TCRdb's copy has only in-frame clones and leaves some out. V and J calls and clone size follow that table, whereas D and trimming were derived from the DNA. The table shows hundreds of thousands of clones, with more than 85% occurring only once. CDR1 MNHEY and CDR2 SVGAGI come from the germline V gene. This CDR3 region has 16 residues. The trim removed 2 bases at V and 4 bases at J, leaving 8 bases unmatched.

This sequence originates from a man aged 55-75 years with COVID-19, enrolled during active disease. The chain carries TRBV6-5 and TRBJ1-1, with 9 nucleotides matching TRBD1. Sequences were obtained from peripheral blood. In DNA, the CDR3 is TGTGCCAGCAGTTACACACTGACAGGGGGAGGCACTGAAGCTTTCTTT. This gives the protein CASSYTLTGGGTEAFF.